Below, 24 T cell receptor beta chains from the same sample are listed, as sequenced in a study of T-cell reconstitution after alpha-beta-depleted transplantation in children (dated by TCRdb to between 2015 and 2016). On the study overall, not on this receptor specifically: Over the following months the frequencies of hyperexpanded clones went down, and after one year T-cell counts and TCRbeta diversity were mostly credited to newly produced T cells.

The method behind the library was PCR. The data were produced on an Illumina HiSeq 2500. TCR library preparation used molecular barcoding, with unique molecular identifiers applied to normalize quantification of the TCRbeta repertoire. TCRdb reprocessed the public reads (quality trimming at Q25 with fastp, clone calling with MiXCR) and kept in-frame beta chains. All rows with the same CDR3 protein become a single entry with the most common DNA and genes. The sample yields some 300,000 distinct CDR3 sequences; roughly 7.8% were counted once. The ten most abundant clones make up approximately 9.6% of the sample. These TCRs' antigens remain unknown. This sample's treatment or condition label indicates: allogeneic hematopoietic cell transplantation with graft depleted of TCRalphabeta T cells and CD19 B cells. The starting material was peripheral blood, obtained 360 days after TCRalphabeta/CD19-depleted stem cell transplant. These receptors were taken from a female patient under 10 years old who had a stem cell transplant for Fanconi anemia, so the T cells may come from the graft donor.

A few counts support this clonotype. The chain is built from TRBV11-2 and TRBJ2-7; D is unresolved. V lost 5 bases to trimming and J lost 2 bases, with 10 bases between them. The germline V gene has CDR1 SGHAT and CDR2 FQNNGV. The CDR3 runs 13 residues. CDR3 in amino acids: CASSPYGPYEQYV. CDR3 DNA sequence: TGTGCCAGCAGCCCGTATGGGCCCTACGAGCAGTACGTC.

In its sample, this clonotype was seen a few times. V is TRBV12-3 or TRBV12-4 and J is TRBJ2-1; 11 bases map to TRBD1. V was pared by 6 bases and J by 3 bases, with 7 bases of the junction left unmatched. The CDR3 is 16 amino acids. This CDR3 is CASSRRDRGGYNEQFF. In DNA form, the CDR3 reads TGTGCCAGCAGCCGCCGGGACAGGGGGGGCTACAATGAGCAGTTCTTC.

This clonotype was counted ten times or more. The chain links TRBV9 to TRBJ2-7; tentatively, D is TRBD2 (6 bases). Germline loops: CDR1 SGDLS, CDR2 YYNGEE. This CDR3 comprises 15 residues. V was trimmed by 0 bases and J by 2 bases, leaving 12 bases between them. The chain's CDR3 is CASSVAPGDPYEQYF. The CDR3 bases are TGTGCCAGCAGCGTAGCTCCGGGGGACCCCTACGAGCAGTACTTC.

This clonotype was seen ten or more times. The chain combines TRBV4-3 with TRBJ2-1, with D hard to call. With 1 base removed from V and 4 bases from J, the gap between germline ends came to 11 bases. The CDR3 consists of 15 residues. Germline CDR1 reads LGHNA; CDR2 reads YSLEER. CDR3 in DNA: TGCGCCAGCAGCCAAGGGCCCCCGAAGTACAATGAGCAGTTCTTC. Residues: CASSQGPPKYNEQFF.

This clonotype occurred a few times. The chain is built from TRBV19 and TRBJ2-1, with D unclear. Germline loops: CDR1 LNHDA, CDR2 SQIVND (reference sequence). Trimming cost V 3 bases and J 4 bases, with 13 bases left between them. The CDR3 spans 15 residues. The CDR3 bases are TGTGCCAGTAGTATTGGAGAGACCCCTTACAATGAGCAGTTCTTC. This translates into CASSIGETPYNEQFF.

The sample holds many counts of this clonotype. The V gene is TRBV9, the J gene TRBJ2-3; 11 nucleotides agree with TRBD2. V shed 3 bases and J 0 bases; nucleotides not matched to a gene: 3. CDR1 and CDR2 from the germline V gene are SGDLS and YYNGEE. The CDR3 contains 16 residues. CDR3 coding DNA: TGTGCCAGCAGCGGGAGACTAGCGGGAAGCACAGATACGCAGTATTTT. It codes for CASSGRLAGSTDTQYF. Drawing the rest from reference TRBV9 and TRBJ2-3, the complete variable domain is DSGVTQTPKHLITATGQRVTLRCSPRSGDLSVYWYQQSLDQGLQFLIQYYNGEERAKGNILERFSAQQFPDLHSELNLSSLELGDSALYFCASSGRLAGSTDTQYFGPGTRLTVL.

This clonotype was counted many times. One junction end does not reproduce the germline sequence, and a read error may be involved. The gene calls are TRBV5-1 and TRBJ1-1; the D gene is possibly TRBD1 (6 bases). The CDR3 length is 11 residues. Germline V gene sequence: CDR1 SGHRS, CDR2 YFSETQ. The CDR3 coding sequence is TGCGCCAGCAGCTTGGCAGGACAGCCCCACTTT. It is translated as CASSLAGQPHF.

At least ten counts were recorded for this clonotype. The V and J genes are TRBV20-1 and TRBJ1-5, with 9 bases aligning to TRBD1. The CDR3 is made up of 15 amino acids. V lost 2 bases and J lost 5; bases outside the gene matches: 7. Germline loops: CDR1 DFQATT, CDR2 SNEGSKA (reference sequence). The CDR3 loop is CSARKAQGAYQPQHF. The CDR3 DNA reads TGCAGTGCTAGAAAGGCACAGGGGGCCTATCAGCCCCAGCATTTT.

V is TRBV18 and J is TRBJ2-1; 8 bases fit TRBD1. This CDR3 comprises 16 residues. Trimming took 6 bases from V and 0 from J; bases not matched to a gene: 7. CDR1 and CDR2 (germline): KGHSH, LQKENI. For the CDR3, the DNA is TGTGCCAGCTCCTCCTCGGACAGGGCCTCCTACAATGAGCAGTTCTTC. It yields the protein CASSSSDRASYNEQFF. Using reference TRBV18 and TRBJ2-1 for the parts outside the CDR3, the full variable domain is NAGVMQNPRHLVRRRGQEARLRCSPMKGHSHVYWYRQLPEEGLKFMVYLQKENIIDESGMPKERFSAEFPKEGPSILRIQQVVRGDSAAYFCASSSSDRASYNEQFFGPGTRLTVL.

This clonotype was recorded many times. The rearrangement joins TRBV20-1 to TRBJ2-3, with TRBD2 as a possible D gene (7 bases). V lost 2 bases to trimming and J lost 3 bases, with 18 bases between them. Germline assignment: CDR1 DFQATT and CDR2 SNEGSKA (reference sequence). The CDR3 is 16 residues long. This CDR3 is CSARFGGGGATDTQYF. For the CDR3, the DNA is TGCAGTGCTAGATTCGGTGGAGGGGGGGCGACAGATACGCAGTATTTT.

The sample holds many counts of this clonotype. The chain employs TRBV20-1 and TRBJ1-2; D unclear. Germline V gives CDR1 DFQATT, CDR2 SNEGSKA (reference sequence). The CDR3 has 13 amino acids. Deletions cut 0 bases from V and 3 bases from J, with 8 bases between. The CDR3 is CSARDGWDYGYTF. The CDR3 coding sequence is TGCAGTGCTAGAGATGGGTGGGACTATGGCTACACCTTC.

The chain recombines TRBV11-1 with TRBJ2-1; the match to TRBD2 covers 11 bases. V gave up 0 bases and J gave up 0 bases; unmatched junction bases: 7. This CDR3 has 19 residues. From germline, CDR1 is SGHAT and CDR2 FQDESV (reference sequence). This CDR3 reads CASSLALLAGVTSYNEQFF. The DNA for the CDR3 is TGTGCCAGCAGCTTAGCGCTACTAGCGGGGGTGACCTCCTACAATGAGCAGTTCTTC.

This chain joins TRBV20-1 and TRBJ2-7; TRBD2 aligns across 8 bases. Per germline, CDR1 DFQATT and CDR2 SNEGSKA (reference sequence). The CDR3 has 17 residues. V lost 1 base and J lost 3; bases outside the gene matches: 14. The CDR3 sequence: CSARGQAPGGSDYEQYF. The DNA for the CDR3 is TGCAGTGCTAGAGGCCAGGCTCCGGGGGGGTCAGACTACGAGCAGTACTTC.

This clonotype was found a few times. The chain links TRBV9 to TRBJ2-3; D is possibly TRBD2 (6 bases). The CDR3 contains 16 residues. Trimming removed 3 bases at V and 3 bases at J, with 17 bases between. From germline, CDR1 is SGDLS and CDR2 YYNGEE. CDR3 in DNA: TGTGCCAGCAGCGCCACCATTTCGACTAGAACAGATACGCAGTATTTT. It translates to CASSATISTRTDTQYF.

This clonotype was counted only a few times. The chain recombines TRBV3-1 with TRBJ2-2; the match to TRBD1 covers 7 bases. Germline-derived CDR1 and CDR2 are LGHDT and YNNKEL (reference sequence). The CDR3 length is 16 residues. V shed 0 bases, J shed 4 bases, and the junction held 5 bases outside the gene matches. The CDR3 spells CASSQDSGTVTGELFF. CDR3 DNA: TGTGCCAGCAGCCAAGATTCTGGGACAGTCACCGGGGAGCTGTTTTTT.

The table lists this clonotype with many counts. This chain links TRBV6-1 with TRBJ2-2; possible D gene TRBD2, 6 bases. CDR1 MNHNS and CDR2 SASEGT come from the germline V gene. The CDR3 covers 14 residues. V lost 6 bases and J lost 1, with 9 bases in between. CDR3 amino acids: CASRASENTGELFF. CDR3 bases: TGTGCCAGCAGGGCTAGCGAGAACACCGGGGAGCTGTTTTTT.

The V call is TRBV28, the J call TRBJ2-5; unclear D gene. The germline gives CDR1 MDHEN, CDR2 SYDVKM. This CDR3 has 12 amino acids. V gave up 4 bases and J gave up 2 bases, with 5 bases separating them. DNA of the CDR3: TGTGCCAGCAGTTATGGACAAGAGACCCAGTACTTC. This encodes CASSYGQETQYF.

V and J are TRBV3-1 and TRBJ1-5; D uncertain. CDR1 LGHDT and CDR2 YNNKEL come from the germline V gene (reference sequence). V was trimmed by 1 base and J by 6 bases, leaving 10 bases between them. The CDR3 is 14 residues long. CDR3 in amino acids: CASSQGWGGQPQHF. The CDR3, as DNA: TGTGCCAGCAGCCAAGGGTGGGGAGGTCAGCCCCAGCATTTT.

This clonotype showed up many times. The chain is built from TRBV29-1 and TRBJ2-5; D call uncertain. There are 13 residues in the CDR3. Germline assignment: CDR1 SQVTM and CDR2 ANQGSEA. V was pared by 7 bases and J by 3 bases, with 15 bases between. The CDR3 coding sequence is TGCAGCGCTTGCCCTTTTTCGGAAGAGACCCAGTACTTC. Its translation is CSACPFSEETQYF.

There are a few counts of this clonotype. V usage is TRBV11-1 and J usage is TRBJ2-1; 14 bases line up with TRBD2. Germline V gene data show CDR1 as SGHAT and CDR2 as FQDESV (reference sequence). This CDR3 contains 15 residues. V shed 3 bases, J shed 10 bases, and the junction held 5 bases outside the gene matches. The CDR3 sequence is CASSLGTSGGEEQFF. DNA of the CDR3: TGTGCCAGCAGCTTGGGGACTAGCGGGGGAGAAGAGCAGTTCTTC.

The genes are TRBV7-6 and TRBJ2-3; no definite D call. Trimming cost V 5 bases and J 1 base, with 10 bases left between them. The CDR3 consists of 14 residues. The germline CDR1 and CDR2 sequences are SGHVS and FNYEAQ. CDR3 sequence (DNA): TGTGCCAGCAGCCAGCGTGAGGGCACAGATACGCAGTATTTT. This translates into CASSQREGTDTQYF.

This clonotype has a count of ten or more. V usage is TRBV19 and J usage is TRBJ2-1; maybe TRBD1 (5 bases). The CDR3 extends over 15 amino acids. Germline V CDR1 and CDR2: LNHDA, SQIVND (reference sequence). The V gene lost 5 bases and the J gene lost 4 bases, with 15 bases spanning the gap. The CDR3 bases are TGTGCCAGTAGTCCAGATCAGGGTTTTTACAATGAGCAGTTCTTC. It yields the protein CASSPDQGFYNEQFF.

With regard to this clonotype: In this CDR3 the conserved last residue, phenylalanine or tryptophan, is missing, so a read error is likely. The chain combines TRBV30 with TRBJ1-4, with no clear D. The CDR3 is made up of 11 amino acids. V lost 5 bases, J lost 5 bases, and 6 bases lay in between. In germline, CDR1 is GTSNPN, CDR2 SVGIG (reference sequence). In DNA, the CDR3 is TGTGCCTGGGGGAGAAATGAAAAACTGTTTCTT. Translation: CAWGRNEKLFL.

The rearrangement uses TRBV18 and TRBJ2-7; D not certain. The V gene lost 6 bases and the J gene lost 2 bases, with 8 bases spanning the gap. The CDR3 sequence is 12 residues long. Germline CDR1 is KGHSH and CDR2 is LQKENI. CDR3: CASSPDTYEQYV. The DNA for the CDR3 is TGTGCCAGCTCCCCAGACACCTACGAGCAGTACGTC.